The text below deals with one T cell receptor (beta chain). This sample stems from a study of blood T cell repertoires in COVID-19. Germline loops: CDR1 LNHDA, CDR2 SQIVND (reference sequence). Trimming removed 5 bases from V and 13 bases from J, with 17 bases in between. The CDR3 is 12 residues long. Here immunoSEQ multiplex PCR was the method, and the copy in TCRdb shows in-frame clones only, minus some. The sample records hundreds of thousands of clones, about 90% being singletons. This clonotype was sampled from a woman aged 25 to 39 with COVID-19, enrolled during active disease. The chain carries TRBV19 and TRBJ1-2; D is ambiguous. Sequencing was done on a sample of peripheral blood. The CDR3 sequence is CASSPLGGGSTF. CDR3 sequence (DNA): TGTGCCAGTAGTCCCTTGGGAGGTGGTTCCACCTTC.